This T cell receptor beta chain was profiled in a study of cytomegalovirus exposure and HLA in healthy donors (dated by TCRdb to 2016 to 2017). In terms of the full investigation: According to a later analysis, one platform produced both the 120 validation repertoires and the approximately 660 repertoires of the first cohort. The study aimed to test whether signatures of past pathogen exposure could be identified by cataloging public T cell receptors. Along with the approximately 670-subject first cohort, a separate validation cohort of around 120 different subjects was used. The study combined high-throughput TCR immunosequencing, statistical association of individual TCRs with disease status, and machine learning to predict cytomegalovirus infection status. The investigation overall reported the following: In both the original and validation cohorts, the classifier was reported to diagnose cytomegalovirus status with high specificity and sensitivity. Across donors, most TCR sequences were observed very rarely, whereas some public TCRs were present in many individuals. Subsequent analysis determined that TCRs grouped into clusters in the first cohort also showed a tendency toward co-occurrence across the 90 to 150 validation repertoires, and roughly 95% of cluster scores exceeded 0. All 120 or so repertoires were used to score co-occurrence in the validation cohort in a later analysis, because that analysis had no HLA typing for the cohort. In vitro tests confirmed that a few of the cytomegalovirus-associated TCR beta chains recognize cytomegalovirus antigens. A total of 150 to 200 TCR beta chains were listed by the study as associated with cytomegalovirus. The authors suggested that the approach could potentially be generalized to other disease states and immunological phenotypes.

A note on this clone: Its binding antigen is unknown. No quality values exist for individual bases; no much larger clone is one base distant.

Library preparation was by the immunoSEQ multiplex PCR assay. On the study's bioinformatics: A statistical classification framework was built for diagnosing cytomegalovirus status from the catalog of TCR beta chain sequences. TCRdb retrieved this table from immuneACCESS and kept in-frame rearrangements only. Not all clones are present; in checked studies, unresolved V genes account for under half, and no reason is known for the remainder. The V and J calls and clone size are taken from that table; D and trimming were inferred from the DNA. The table for this sample lists 75,000 to 90,000 clones; 96% of them were counted only once. The ten largest clones take up about 1.5% of the sample. The donors belonged to the validation cohort of over a hundred subjects, which was separate from the approximately 700-subject first cohort. Reading the germline V gene gives CDR1 KGHSH and CDR2 LQKENI. Spanning cysteine to phenylalanine, the CDR3 consists of 15 amino acids. The entry retains the CDR3 DNA only, 45 bases that are in frame from base 1. Trimming costs V 3 bases and J 8 bases, and their ends lie 16 bases apart.

The receptor was derived from a young man in good health and CMV-seropositive. The sequence links TRBV18 to TRBJ1-4; TRBD1 is perhaps the D gene, given 5 matching bases. The sequenced material came from PBMCs. The DNA is as follows: TGTGCCAGCTCACCGGTGCAGGGCGCAGGAGAAAAACTGTTTTTT. The translation is CASSPVQGAGEKLFF.